Presented here are 10 T cell receptor beta chains from one specimen sequenced in a study of OX40 agonist ivuxolimab in advanced cancers. Some clones are missing from TCRdb's copy, which holds only in-frame ones; the method was immunoSEQ multiplex PCR. The repertoire holds over 40,000 clones, with roughly 80% as singletons. The material was CD4+ or CD8+ T cells sorted from blood, obtained in a trial of the OX40 agonist ivuxolimab. The receptors derive from an adult with an advanced solid tumor such as melanoma, head and neck, liver or kidney cancer.

The table lists this clone with a few counts. The V and J genes are TRBV30 and TRBJ2-3; TRBD2 aligns across 7 bases. V dropped 3 bases and J dropped 4; count of bases not matched to a gene: 1. The length of the CDR3 is 12 residues. Germline V gives CDR1 GTSNPN, CDR2 SVGIG (reference sequence). The CDR3 DNA is TGTGCCTGGAGGGGGAGGGCAGATACGCAGTATTTT. Protein: CAWRGRADTQYF.

A remark on this clone: The sample holds other DNA sequences that translate to the same CDR3. V and J are TRBV29-1 and TRBJ1-1; weak D call: TRBD1 (6 bases). The CDR3 is 13 amino acids. With 6 bases removed from V and 0 bases from J, the gap between germline ends came to 11 bases. CDR1 is SQVTM, CDR2 ANQGSEA, per germline. CDR3 DNA: TGCAGCGTAAGGGGGGCCCTGAACACTGAAGCTTTCTTT. It translates to CSVRGALNTEAFF.

The genes are TRBV7-2 and TRBJ2-7; D remains unclear. Germline loops: CDR1 SGHTA, CDR2 FQGNSA. The CDR3 has 18 residues. V lost 2 bases to trimming and J lost 5 bases, with 25 bases between them. CDR3 in amino acids: CASSLMLEAFKATHEQYF. In nucleotides, the CDR3 is TGTGCCAGCAGCTTAATGCTCGAGGCCTTCAAGGCCACCCACGAGCAGTACTTC.

The chain has TRBV12-5 and TRBJ2-3; possible D gene TRBD1, 6 bases. V was clipped by 1 base and J by 2 bases, with 10 bases between them. The CDR3 is made up of 15 amino acids. Germline assignment: CDR1 LGHNT and CDR2 FRNRAP. CDR3 DNA: TGTGCTAGTGGTTTGGGCAGGGGAACCACAGATACGCAGTATTTT. Its translation: CASGLGRGTTDTQYF.

V is TRBV27 and J is TRBJ2-3, with D possibly matching TRBD2 (5 bases). Germline values: CDR1 MNHEY, CDR2 SMNVEV (reference sequence). This CDR3 is built from 16 residues. V was trimmed by 4 bases and J by 2 bases, leaving 16 bases between them. DNA for the CDR3: TGTGCCAGCAGTTCTGCCAACGCGGGTACCACAGATACGCAGTATTTT. Its protein product is CASSSANAGTTDTQYF.

This chain joins TRBV6-1 and TRBJ1-2, with D unclear. Germline V gene data show CDR1 as MNHNS and CDR2 as SASEGT. CDR3 size: 15 residues. V lost 2 bases and J 0 bases, leaving 10 bases between the germline ends. Written as DNA, the CDR3 is TGTGCCAGCAGTGAATTGACCGGACCTAACTATGGCTACACCTTC. Amino acids: CASSELTGPNYGYTF.

The J gene is TRBJ1-1, the V gene TRBV2; D unclear. Germline values: CDR1 SNHLY, CDR2 FYNNEI. The CDR3 length is 13 residues. V lost 0 bases and J 7 bases, leaving 9 bases between the germline ends. This CDR3 reads CASSEAGRNEAFF. The CDR3 DNA reads as TGTGCCAGCAGTGAAGCCGGTCGGAATGAAGCTTTCTTT. The full variable domain, its missing parts supplied by reference TRBV2 and TRBJ1-1, is EPEVTQTPSHQVTQMGQEVILRCVPISNHLYFYWYRQILGQKVEFLVSFYNNEISEKSEIFDDQFSVERPDGSNFTLKIRSTKLEDSAMYFCASSEAGRNEAFFGQGTRLTVV.

V usage is TRBV7-9 and J usage is TRBJ2-3; TRBD1 or TRBD2 may be the D gene (5 bases each). Germline CDR1 is SEHNR and CDR2 is FQNEAQ (reference sequence). V was pared by 6 bases and J by 4 bases, with 23 bases between. CDR3 length: 17 residues. The CDR3 protein is CASRYTGATNSPDTQYF. The CDR3 DNA reads as TGTGCCAGCAGGTATACCGGGGCAACGAATAGCCCAGATACGCAGTATTTT.

The J gene is TRBJ2-7, the V gene TRBV11-3; D is tentatively TRBD1 or TRBD2 (5 bases each). V gave up 4 bases and J gave up 6 bases, with 19 bases separating them. There are 15 residues in the CDR3. Germline lookup yields CDR1 SGHNT and CDR2 YENEEA. CDR3 amino acids: CASSSVGVAPVEQYF. In DNA form, the CDR3 reads TGTGCCAGCAGCTCGGTGGGGGTTGCCCCGGTCGAGCAGTACTTC.

This chain links TRBV6-6 with TRBJ1-2, with a possible D match to TRBD1 (6 bases). V shed 2 bases and J shed 8 bases, with 18 bases lying between them. Germline V gene sequence: CDR1 MNHNY, CDR2 SVGAGI (reference sequence). CDR3 length equals 15 residues. The CDR3 region has the DNA TGTGCCAGCAGTTACCAGGGGATTAGTCCAGGGGGCTACACCTTC. Protein: CASSYQGISPGGYTF.